A single sample is the source of the 20 T cell receptor beta chains below, sequenced in a study of T cells in Graves' hyperthyroidism and ophthalmopathy (dated by TCRdb to between 2017 and 2020). Library preparation used multiplex PCR. Sequencing relied on an Illumina HiSeq 2000. The TCR beta CDR3 regions were amplified from the RNA transcripts. A first-round RT-PCR of the TCR CDR3 used the HTBI primer set with the Qiagen OneStep RT-PCR kit. The public sequencing data were trimmed at Q25 with fastp and processed into clonotypes with MiXCR by TCRdb, which kept only in-frame beta chains. Rows with a matching CDR3 protein are joined into one entry that keeps the most common DNA and genes. The sample records approximately 560,000 distinct CDR3 sequences, around 16% of which are singletons. Under 8% of the sample lies in the top ten. The sample comprised blood. These receptors came from a woman under 40 with Graves' hyperthyroidism.

This rearrangement joins TRBV10-3 to TRBJ2-5; 7 nucleotides match TRBD1. CDR1 and CDR2 (germline): ENHRY, SYGVKD. With 8 bases clipped from V and 3 bases from J, the junction kept 3 bases outside the gene matches. This CDR3 comprises 12 residues. The CDR3 loop reads CAIGDSEETQYF. CDR3 bases: TGTGCCATCGGGGACAGTGAAGAGACCCAGTACTTC.

The table lists this clonotype with a few counts. The rearrangement links TRBV9 to TRBJ1-2; 10 nucleotides align to TRBD1. Trimming at V came to 3 bases and at J to 3 bases, leaving 8 bases not matched to a gene. Germline V lookup: CDR1 SGDLS, CDR2 YYNGEE. This CDR3 spans 16 amino acids. CDR3 protein: CASSAKRDRGDYGYTF. The DNA of the CDR3 is TGTGCCAGCAGCGCGAAGAGGGACAGGGGCGACTATGGCTACACCTTC. The entire variable domain, with the rest obtained from reference TRBV9 and TRBJ1-2, is as follows: DSGVTQTPKHLITATGQRVTLRCSPRSGDLSVYWYQQSLDQGLQFLIQYYNGEERAKGNILERFSAQQFPDLHSELNLSSLELGDSALYFCASSAKRDRGDYGYTFGSGTRLTVV.

As concerns this clonotype: This may be a read error, as it is one base from a much larger clone. The genes are TRBV11-2 and TRBJ2-1; weak D call: TRBD1 (5 bases). The end of the DNA aligns better with TRBJ2-7, so the J call may be wrong. The germline V gene encodes CDR1 SGHAT and CDR2 FQNNGV. CDR3 length: 16 amino acids. CDR3 bases: TGTGCCAGCACCCGCAGGACATCTGCCGCGTACAATGAGCAGTACTTC. Its translation is CASTRRTSAAYNEQYF.

This clonotype was observed at least ten times. This rearrangement joins TRBV6-1 to TRBJ1-6, with TRBD1 matching over 9 bases. This CDR3 contains 15 residues. CDR1 is MNHNS, CDR2 SASEGT, per germline. The V gene end was trimmed by 2 bases and the J gene end by 5 bases; junction bases not matched to a gene: 1. The CDR3 DNA reads TGTGCCAGCAGTGAAAGGACAGGGGATAATTCACCCCTCCACTTT. Amino acids: CASSERTGDNSPLHF.

This clonotype turned up a few times. The chain recombines TRBV28 with TRBJ2-2, with TRBD2 as a possible D gene (6 bases). V was trimmed by 2 bases and J by 14 bases, leaving 15 bases between them. In germline, CDR1 is MDHEN, CDR2 SYDVKM. The CDR3 contains 13 residues. The CDR3 DNA follows: TGTGCCAGCAGTTTAGGCCGGGACTGGGGTCTGTTTTTT. Translation: CASSLGRDWGLFF.

This clonotype has only a few counts. J is TRBJ1-2 and V is TRBV6-1; D perhaps matches TRBD1 (5 bases). Germline V gene lookup returns CDR1 MNHNS and CDR2 SASEGT. This CDR3 is 14 amino acids long. The V and J ends lost 6 bases and 2 bases respectively, with 13 bases between them. CDR3 DNA sequence: TGTGCCAGCAGCTCTATGGACAAAAACTATGGCTACACCTTC. Amino acid sequence: CASSSMDKNYGYTF.

This clonotype was seen at least ten times. This rearrangement joins TRBV11-3 to TRBJ2-7; 11 nucleotides match TRBD2. V was pared by 1 base and J by 5 bases, with 4 bases of the junction left unmatched. Germline values: CDR1 SGHNT, CDR2 YENEEA. The CDR3 covers 15 residues. The CDR3 DNA is TGTGCCAGCAGCTTAGGACTAGCGGGGTCCCACGAGCAGTACTTC. Residues: CASSLGLAGSHEQYF.

This clonotype has only a few counts. This chain links TRBV19 with TRBJ1-5, with TRBD1 as a possible D gene (5 bases). The CDR3 has 14 amino acids. Trimming left V 1 base short and J 5 bases short, with 9 bases between. In germline, CDR1 is LNHDA, CDR2 SQIVND (reference sequence). The DNA for the CDR3 is TGTGCCAGTAGTATAGGGGGCGGAGATCAGCCCCAGCATTTT. Translated: CASSIGGGDQPQHF.

This clonotype was observed at least ten times. This rearrangement joins TRBV12-3 or TRBV12-4 to TRBJ2-3; TRBD1 aligns across 8 bases. The trim removed 7 bases at V and 2 bases at J, leaving 8 bases unmatched. This CDR3 region has 15 residues. The CDR3 region has the DNA TGTGCCAGCAAGTGGGGACAGGAGACCACAGATACGCAGTATTTT. This codes for CASKWGQETTDTQYF.

Remarks on this clonotype: This clone may be a read error of a much larger clone one base away. V gene TRBV24-1 combines with J gene TRBJ2-1, with 9 bases lining up with TRBD1. This CDR3 is 15 amino acids long. Germline V gives CDR1 KGHDR, CDR2 SFDVKD. Written as DNA, the CDR3 is TGTGCCGCCAGTGACCCGGGACAGGGTTACAATGAGCAGTTCTTC. This sequence encodes CAASDPGQGYNEQFF.

This clonotype has at least ten counts. This chain joins TRBV6-1 and TRBJ2-5, with 13 bases aligning to TRBD2. Trimming at V came to 2 bases and at J to 5 bases, leaving 8 bases not matched to a gene. CDR1 is MNHNS, CDR2 SASEGT, per germline. The CDR3 length is 17 residues. The CDR3 bases are TGTGCCAGCAGTGAACAACTAGCGGGAGGGCCGGGTGAGACCCAGTACTTC. It encodes CASSEQLAGGPGETQYF.

The CDR3 sequence: CSARQGVSNQPQHF. The CDR3 DNA reads as TGCAGTGCCAGGCAAGGGGTTAGCAATCAGCCCCAGCATTTT. The chain links TRBV20-1 to TRBJ1-5; D may be TRBD1 (5 bases). Per germline, CDR1 DFQATT and CDR2 SNEGSKA (reference sequence). The CDR3 extends over 14 amino acids. The V and J ends lost 6 bases and 0 bases respectively, with 12 bases between them.

This chain joins TRBV7-2 and TRBJ2-1; 8 positions agree with TRBD2. V lost 6 bases, J lost 8 bases, and 6 bases stayed unmatched. CDR3 size: 13 residues. Germline V gene lookup returns CDR1 SGHTA and CDR2 FQGNSA. The CDR3 reads CASSSSGSHEQFF. The CDR3 nucleotides read TGTGCCAGCAGTTCCAGCGGGAGTCATGAGCAGTTCTTC.

The table lists this clonotype with a few counts. The V and J genes are TRBV20-1 and TRBJ1-2; tentatively, D is TRBD1 (5 bases). Trimming cost V 6 bases and J 5 bases, with 16 bases left between them. Germline values: CDR1 DFQATT, CDR2 SNEGSKA (reference sequence). This CDR3 is built from 13 residues. CDR3 nucleotide sequence: TGCAGTGCCCCTAGGGGAGGAGGGTATGGCTACACCTTC. It codes for CSAPRGGGYGYTF.

The CDR3 sequence: CASSNSGINTGELFF. The CDR3 nucleotides are TGTGCCAGCAGTAATAGCGGGATTAACACCGGGGAGCTGTTTTTT. J is TRBJ2-2 and V is TRBV6-1; 8 positions agree with TRBD2. V lost 5 bases and J lost 2; bases outside the gene matches: 4. CDR3 size: 15 residues. Germline V CDR1 and CDR2: MNHNS, SASEGT.

This clonotype was recorded many times. The rearrangement links TRBV28 to TRBJ1-1, with TRBD1 as a possible D gene (6 bases). The CDR3 contains 15 residues. Looked up from germline, CDR1 is MDHEN and CDR2 is SYDVKM. The V end lost 5 bases, the J end lost 0 bases, and 13 bases lay between the germline ends. CDR3 sequence reads: CASSILQGLNTEAFF. DNA for the CDR3: TGTGCCAGCAGTATCCTACAGGGTTTGAACACTGAAGCTTTCTTT.

Only a few counts were recorded for this clonotype. V gene TRBV14 combines with J gene TRBJ2-3, with D unclear. The V gene's germline CDR1 is SGHDN and CDR2 FVKESK. CDR3 size: 15 residues. The V and J ends lost 3 bases and 0 bases respectively, with 10 bases between them. CDR3 DNA: TGTGCCAGCAGCCAGTGGGCAACTAGCACAGATACGCAGTATTTT. Translated: CASSQWATSTDTQYF.

This rearrangement joins TRBV20-1 to TRBJ2-7; TRBD2 agrees at 8 bases. Trimming cost V 3 bases and J 7 bases; bases outside gene matches: 17. CDR3 length: 16 amino acids. Per germline, CDR1 DFQATT and CDR2 SNEGSKA (reference sequence). CDR3 coding DNA: TGCAGTGCTAGCCCCCATAGCGGGATAAGGGTTATGGAGCAGTACTTC. This encodes CSASPHSGIRVMEQYF.

This clonotype occurred a few times. This may come from a read error, since a much larger clone is one base off. J is TRBJ2-7 and V is TRBV7-2, with D possibly being TRBD2 (5 bases). This CDR3 spans 13 amino acids. CDR1 and CDR2 from the germline V gene are SGHTA and FQGNSA. The CDR3 loop is CASSLGGRYGQYF. CDR3 nucleotide sequence: TGTGCCAGCAGCTTAGGAGGGCGGTACGGGCAGTACTTC.

The chain couples TRBV11-2 to TRBJ2-1; 8 bases line up with TRBD2. J gave up 7 bases and V 1 base, and 6 bases lay outside the gene matches. The CDR3 loop spans 15 amino acids. Germline CDR1 reads SGHAT; CDR2 reads FQNNGV. The DNA of the CDR3 is TGTGCCAGCAGCTTAGTAGGATCTAGCGGGAATGAGCAGTTCTTC. Its protein product is CASSLVGSSGNEQFF.